This entry lists 27 T cell receptor beta chains sequenced from one sample in a study of technical replicates of blood from several donors. Some clones are missing from TCRdb's copy, which holds only in-frame ones; the method was immunoSEQ multiplex PCR. This table holds roughly 50,000 clones, around 93% found once. Material: PBMCs. The receptors were gathered from a human donor in good health. Some clones in this sample may be carry-over from other donors' samples.

V usage is TRBV5-1 and J usage is TRBJ2-7; tentative D call: TRBD1 (6 bases). Germline CDR1 and CDR2: SGHRS and YFSETQ. The CDR3 runs 13 residues. Trimming removed 4 bases at V and 3 bases at J, with 11 bases between. The CDR3 spells CASSSRDNYEQYF. CDR3 bases: TGCGCCAGCAGCAGCCGGGACAACTACGAGCAGTACTTC.

The chain uses TRBV4-2 and TRBJ2-1, with a possible D match to TRBD2 (5 bases). This CDR3 is built from 16 residues. V was pared by 1 base and J by 3 bases, with 13 bases between. Germline CDR1 and CDR2: LGHNA and YNFKEQ. The CDR3 coding sequence is TGTGCCAGCAGCCAAGGGTCTGGAGGCGACTACAATGAGCAGTTCTTC. It is translated as CASSQGSGGDYNEQFF.

The chain employs TRBV4-3 and TRBJ2-1, with 8 bases aligning to TRBD2. CDR1 LGHNA and CDR2 YSLEER come from the germline V gene. The CDR3 loop spans 19 amino acids. V trimming: 0 bases; J trimming: 3 bases; junction bases outside the gene matches: 13. The CDR3 nucleotides are TGCGCCAGCAGCCAAGAGGCCCCACGGCGGGGGGCCCGCTACAATGAGCAGTTCTTC. Its translation is CASSQEAPRRGARYNEQFF.

The J gene is TRBJ2-1, the V gene TRBV4-1; D may be TRBD2 (5 bases). This CDR3 region has 15 residues. Germline V gene sequence: CDR1 MGHRA, CDR2 YSYEKL. V was trimmed by 0 bases and J by 8 bases, leaving 14 bases between them. This chain's CDR3 is CASSQDKRYVDEQFF. Here the CDR3 DNA reads TGCGCCAGCAGCCAAGATAAGCGGTATGTGGATGAGCAGTTCTTC.

The sample holds one count of this clone. The rearrangement uses TRBV19 and TRBJ2-7; a weak D match, TRBD1 (6 bases). Trimming removed 5 bases from V and 1 base from J, with 18 bases in between. Looked up from germline, CDR1 is LNHDA and CDR2 is SQIVND (reference sequence). The CDR3 is 16 residues long. The CDR3 DNA sequence: TGTGCCAGTAGTTCTCGATGGCAGGGGTCATCCTACGAGCAGTACTTC. Protein: CASSSRWQGSSYEQYF.

The genes are TRBV27 and TRBJ1-2; TRBD1 aligns across 7 bases. The CDR3 has 13 residues. V dropped 5 bases and J dropped 4; count of bases not matched to a gene: 4. Germline CDR1 and CDR2: MNHEY and SMNVEV (reference sequence). CDR3 amino acids: CASSLQGSYGYTF. CDR3 in DNA: TGTGCCAGCAGTCTACAGGGGTCCTATGGCTACACCTTC.

The chain uses TRBV7-3 and TRBJ2-3, with TRBD1 as a possible D gene (6 bases). The V end lost 1 base, the J end lost 6 bases, and 17 bases lay between the germline ends. The CDR3 is 16 amino acids. CDR1 SGHTA and CDR2 FQGTGA come from the germline V gene. The CDR3 nucleotides are TGTGCCAGCAGCTTAAACCCTCCCCAGGGGTGGGATACGCAGTATTTT. The encoded protein is CASSLNPPQGWDTQYF.

The J gene is TRBJ1-1, the V gene TRBV5-1; 9 nucleotides match TRBD1. The trim removed 4 bases at V and 0 bases at J, leaving 4 bases unmatched. The germline CDR1 and CDR2 sequences are SGHRS and YFSETQ. The CDR3 sequence is 15 residues long. This CDR3 is CASSTGTGMNTEAFF. DNA for the CDR3: TGCGCCAGCAGCACCGGGACAGGGATGAACACTGAAGCTTTCTTT.

On this clone: Other DNA sequences from this sample encode an identical CDR3 as well. The chain is built from TRBV5-1 and TRBJ2-2, with D uncertain. The germline V gene encodes CDR1 SGHRS and CDR2 YFSETQ. V lost 2 bases and J 1 base, leaving 9 bases between the germline ends. This CDR3 is 15 amino acids long. Written as DNA, the CDR3 is TGCGCCAGCAGCTTCGGTGGGCTGAACACCGGGGAGCTGTTTTTT. It specifies CASSFGGLNTGELFF. The variable domain in full, completed from reference TRBV5-1 and TRBJ2-2, reads KAGVTQTPRYLIKTRGQQVTLSCSPISGHRSVSWYQQTPGQGLQFLFEYFSETQRNKGNFPGRFSGRQFSNSRSEMNVSTLELGDSALYLCASSFGGLNTGELFFGEGSRLTVL.

This chain connects TRBV5-1 to TRBJ2-2, with 8 bases aligning to TRBD2. Germline V gene sequence: CDR1 SGHRS, CDR2 YFSETQ. J gave up 7 bases and V 4 bases, and 15 bases lay outside the gene matches. This CDR3 spans 17 amino acids. As DNA, the CDR3 is TGCGCCAGCAGCCCCCGGGAGGGGGGACTTCATAGCGGGGAGCTGTTTTTT. Translating it yields CASSPREGGLHSGELFF. Using reference TRBV5-1 and TRBJ2-2 for the parts outside the CDR3, the full variable domain is KAGVTQTPRYLIKTRGQQVTLSCSPISGHRSVSWYQQTPGQGLQFLFEYFSETQRNKGNFPGRFSGRQFSNSRSEMNVSTLELGDSALYLCASSPREGGLHSGELFFGEGSRLTVL.

The V call is TRBV7-2, the J call TRBJ2-3; D perhaps matches TRBD2 (7 bases). Per the germline V gene, CDR1 is SGHTA and CDR2 is FQGNSA. The CDR3 is 13 residues long. V dropped 11 bases and J dropped 5 bases, with 17 bases sitting between them. DNA of the CDR3: TGTGCCGTTGGGGGGGGGCTCGGAGATACGCAGTATTTT. It specifies CAVGGGLGDTQYF.

The rearrangement joins TRBV30 to TRBJ1-4; D possibly corresponds to TRBD1 (5 bases). Germline V gene data show CDR1 as GTSNPN and CDR2 as SVGIG (reference sequence). The CDR3 has 14 residues. With 0 bases removed from V and 8 bases from J, the gap between germline ends came to 13 bases. The CDR3 loop reads CAWSVVGVREKLFF. The CDR3 DNA sequence: TGTGCCTGGAGTGTAGTAGGGGTTAGGGAAAAACTGTTTTTT. Full variable domain (remainder filled in from reference TRBV30 and TRBJ1-4): SQTIHQWPATLVQPVGSPLSLECTVEGTSNPNLYWYRQAAGRGLQLLFYSVGIGQISSEVPQNLSASRPQDRQFILSSKKLLLSDSGFYLCAWSVVGVREKLFFGSGTQLSVL.

V usage is TRBV5-4 and J usage is TRBJ1-3; D not certain. V was pared by 2 bases and J by 7 bases, with 16 bases between. CDR3 size: 15 residues. Germline V gene lookup returns CDR1 SGHNT and CDR2 YYREEE (reference sequence). CDR3 sequence: CASSFRGSSRNTIYF. The CDR3 DNA is TGTGCCAGCAGCTTTCGGGGTTCCTCGAGGAACACCATATATTTT.

V and J are TRBV30 and TRBJ2-7; 9 nucleotides match TRBD2. Trimming at V came to 4 bases and at J to 1 base, leaving 8 bases not matched to a gene. Germline loops: CDR1 GTSNPN, CDR2 SVGIG (reference sequence). The CDR3 runs to 15 residues. CDR3: CAWTQGLASSYEQYF. As DNA, the CDR3 is TGTGCCTGGACCCAAGGACTAGCGAGTTCCTACGAGCAGTACTTC. The full variable domain, with the rest looked up from reference TRBV30 and TRBJ2-7, is SQTIHQWPATLVQPVGSPLSLECTVEGTSNPNLYWYRQAAGRGLQLLFYSVGIGQISSEVPQNLSASRPQDRQFILSSKKLLLSDSGFYLCAWTQGLASSYEQYFGPGTRLTVT.

This chain uses TRBV21-1 with TRBJ2-6; the table names TRBD2, a call not compared with the DNA. TRBV21-1 is termed a pseudogene. The CDR3 has 20 amino acids. The CDR3 is CASSRCKPGLKGSGANVLTF. The CDR3 region has the DNA TGTGCCAGCAGCAGATGTAAACCGGGACTTAAAGGCTCTGGGGCCAACGTCCTGACTTTC.

The chain employs TRBV2 and TRBJ1-1; TRBD1 matches 8 bases. The germline gives CDR1 SNHLY, CDR2 FYNNEI. This CDR3 comprises 13 residues. J was trimmed by 3 bases and V by 7 bases; bases with no gene match: 4. The CDR3 DNA is TGTGCCAGCAACGACAGGGGCTACACTGAAGCTTTCTTT. Its translation is CASNDRGYTEAFF.

The chain uses TRBV6-1 and TRBJ1-1, with a weak D call TRBD1 (6 bases). The germline CDR1 and CDR2 sequences are MNHNS and SASEGT. The CDR3 has 15 amino acids. Trimming stripped 6 bases from V and 4 bases from J, with 18 bases between. CDR3: CASRRGRGSGTEAFF. The CDR3 bases are TGTGCCAGCAGGAGGGGGAGAGGGTCGGGCACTGAAGCTTTCTTT.

The chain uses TRBV18 and TRBJ1-2, with 7 nucleotides matching TRBD1. The CDR3 has 15 residues. The germline V gene encodes CDR1 KGHSH and CDR2 LQKENI. V dropped 5 bases and J dropped 8; count of bases not matched to a gene: 14. The CDR3 loop is CASSMDRRTGGGYTF. The CDR3 region has the DNA TGTGCCAGCTCAATGGACAGGAGGACCGGTGGGGGCTACACCTTC.

The chain uses TRBV29-1 and TRBJ2-5, with 11 positions matching TRBD1. The CDR3 sequence is 13 residues long. Germline CDR1 and CDR2: SQVTM and ANQGSEA. V dropped 5 bases and J dropped 5; count of bases not matched to a gene: 4. Here the CDR3 DNA reads TGCAGCGTTAGGACAGGGGGCGCCGAGACCCAGTACTTC. Protein sequence: CSVRTGGAETQYF.

V is TRBV23-1 and J is TRBJ2-2; D may be TRBD1 (6 bases). TRBV23-1 counts as an open reading frame of uncertain function. The V end was cut by 8 bases, the J end by 3 bases, with 19 bases between. The CDR3 is 16 amino acids. The CDR3 loop is CASYPIQGNYTGELFF. The CDR3 bases are TGCGCCAGCTATCCCATACAGGGAAATTACACCGGGGAGCTGTTTTTT.

The chain carries TRBV27 and TRBJ2-3, with D maybe TRBD2 (5 bases). The CDR3 spans 13 residues. Deletions cut 4 bases from V and 5 bases from J, with 10 bases between. Germline V gene sequence: CDR1 MNHEY, CDR2 SMNVEV (reference sequence). For the CDR3, the DNA is TGTGCCAGCAGTTCCTTACTAGAAGATACGCAGTATTTT. Translated, it gives CASSSLLEDTQYF.

The chain employs TRBV5-4 and TRBJ1-2; TRBD1 matches at 11 bases. V was clipped by 3 bases and J by 5 bases; unmatched bases: 6. The CDR3 sequence is 15 residues long. Germline V gives CDR1 SGHNT, CDR2 YYREEE (reference sequence). Here the CDR3 DNA reads TGTGCCAGCAGCTCCGGGACAGGGGGGGCGTATGGCTACACCTTC. Translating gives CASSSGTGGAYGYTF.

The chain couples TRBV5-5 to TRBJ1-1, with 9 bases identical to TRBD1. J was trimmed by 6 bases and V by 4 bases; bases with no gene match: 10. This CDR3 region has 15 residues. CDR1 is SGHKS, CDR2 YYEKEE, per germline (reference sequence). The CDR3 loop is CASSIWTGVSAEAFF. CDR3 DNA: TGTGCCAGCAGCATATGGACAGGGGTGAGTGCTGAAGCTTTCTTT.

The V gene is TRBV4-1, the J gene TRBJ1-4, with D hard to call. CDR1 MGHRA and CDR2 YSYEKL come from the germline V gene. The V and J ends lost 0 bases and 8 bases respectively, with 13 bases between them. The CDR3 runs 15 residues. CDR3 sequence reads: CASSQDSYSGEKLFF. The CDR3 coding sequence is TGCGCCAGCAGCCAAGATTCATACAGCGGGGAAAAACTGTTTTTT.

V and J are TRBV30 and TRBJ2-7; D possibly corresponds to TRBD1 (6 bases). Germline CDR1 is GTSNPN and CDR2 is SVGIG (reference sequence). Trimming pared 4 bases from V and 1 base from J, leaving 11 bases between. The CDR3 extends over 13 amino acids. The CDR3 coding sequence is TGTGCCTGGACTAGGACAGATTCCTACGAGCAGTACTTC. Protein product: CAWTRTDSYEQYF.

CDR3 coding DNA: TGTGCCAGCAGCTTAGGACGGAGCTCCTACGAGCAGTACTTC. As protein: CASSLGRSSYEQYF. This chain links TRBV7-2 with TRBJ2-7; no reliable D call. V lost 1 base and J lost 0, with 7 bases in between. The CDR3 runs 14 residues. Germline V gene sequence: CDR1 SGHTA, CDR2 FQGNSA.

The chain couples TRBV2 to TRBJ1-1; no clear D. V was clipped by 3 bases and J by 0 bases, with 14 bases between them. The CDR3 runs 16 residues. Germline V gene sequence: CDR1 SNHLY, CDR2 FYNNEI. The CDR3 coding sequence is TGTGCCAGCAGTGAGCGCGGGTCTCGGATGAACACTGAAGCTTTCTTT. Amino acid sequence: CASSERGSRMNTEAFF.